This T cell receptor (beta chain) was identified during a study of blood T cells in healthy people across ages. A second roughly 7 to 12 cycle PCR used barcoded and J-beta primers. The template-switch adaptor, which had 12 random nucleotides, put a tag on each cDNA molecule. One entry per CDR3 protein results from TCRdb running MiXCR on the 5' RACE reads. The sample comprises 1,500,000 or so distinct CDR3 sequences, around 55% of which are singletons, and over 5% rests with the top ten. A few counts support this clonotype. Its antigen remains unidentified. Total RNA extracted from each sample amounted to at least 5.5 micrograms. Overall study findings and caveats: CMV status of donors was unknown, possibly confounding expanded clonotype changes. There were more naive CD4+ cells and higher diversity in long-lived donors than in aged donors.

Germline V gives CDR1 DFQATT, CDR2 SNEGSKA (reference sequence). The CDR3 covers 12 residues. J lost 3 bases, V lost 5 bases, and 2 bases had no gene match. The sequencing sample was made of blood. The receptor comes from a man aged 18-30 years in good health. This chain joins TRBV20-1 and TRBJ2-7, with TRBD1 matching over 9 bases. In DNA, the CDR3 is TGCAGTGCTGGGACAGGGATCTACGAGCAGTACTTC. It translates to CSAGTGIYEQYF.